This TCR beta chain stems from a study of Ad26.COV2.S vaccination and SARS-CoV-2 variants. Across the whole study: A COV1001 Ad26.COV2.S trial-arm participant provided the sample. Into the muscle, Ad26.COV2.S was dosed once or twice, 56 days apart.

The CDR3 contains 14 residues. The V gene lost 1 base and the J gene lost 2 bases, with 8 bases spanning the gap. CDR1 and CDR2 from the germline V gene are KGHSH and LQKENI. Assay: immunoSEQ multiplex PCR; the TCRdb copy retains only in-frame clones and omits some. The data hold about 680,000 clones, with around 92% observed a single time. Specified treatment: some 20 received Ad26.COV2.S at low or high dose, single or two shots; about five received placebo; per-sample allocation not given. On day 63 after the first injection, vaccine and placebo recipients gave samples. This adult donor, from Boston, was 18-55 years old.

Sequences were derived from peripheral blood, sampled in a trial of Ad26.COV2.S vaccine versus placebo. The V and J genes are TRBV18 and TRBJ2-5; D is uncertain. The receptor was isolated from a person aged 18 to 59 who received the Ad26.COV2.S COVID-19 vaccine or a placebo. DNA of the CDR3: TGTGCCAGCTCACCACAAAACGGTCAAGAGACCCAGTACTTC. This translates into CASSPQNGQETQYF.